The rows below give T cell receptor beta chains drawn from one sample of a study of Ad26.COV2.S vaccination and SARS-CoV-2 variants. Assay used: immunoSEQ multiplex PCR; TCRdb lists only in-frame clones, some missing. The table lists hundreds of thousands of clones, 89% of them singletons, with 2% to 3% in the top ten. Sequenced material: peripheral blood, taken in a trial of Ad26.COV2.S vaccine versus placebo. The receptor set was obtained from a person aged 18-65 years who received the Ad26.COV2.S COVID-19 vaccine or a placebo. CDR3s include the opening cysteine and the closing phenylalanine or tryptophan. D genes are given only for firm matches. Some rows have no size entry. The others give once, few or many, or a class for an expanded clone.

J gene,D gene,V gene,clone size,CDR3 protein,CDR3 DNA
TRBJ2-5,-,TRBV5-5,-,CASSPRSGREETQYF,TGTGCCAGCAGCCCCCGTTCGGGGCGGGAAGAGACCCAGTACTTC
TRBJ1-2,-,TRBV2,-,CASSVRLDSGYTF,TGTGCCAGCAGCGTTCGCCTGGACAGTGGCTACACCTTC
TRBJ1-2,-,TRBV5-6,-,CASSPDSSYGYTF,TGTGCCAGCAGCCCGGACAGCTCATATGGCTACACCTTC
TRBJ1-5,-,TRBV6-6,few,CATTRVYNQPQHF,TGTGCCACCACCAGGGTCTACAATCAGCCCCAGCATTTT
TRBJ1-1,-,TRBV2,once,CASSEAWGAAEAFF,TGTGCCAGCAGTGAAGCCTGGGGGGCAGCTGAAGCTTTCTTT
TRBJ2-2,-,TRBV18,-,CASSGEQNPDTGELFF,TGTGCCAGCTCGGGAGAGCAAAATCCGGACACCGGGGAGCTGTTTTTT
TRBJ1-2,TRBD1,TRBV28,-,CASSNFGTATNYGYTF,TGTGCCAGCAGCAATTTTGGGACAGCGACTAACTATGGCTACACCTTC
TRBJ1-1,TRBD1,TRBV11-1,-,CASSLWGQGRDTEAFF,TGTGCCAGCAGCTTATGGGGACAGGGAAGGGACACTGAAGCTTTCTTT
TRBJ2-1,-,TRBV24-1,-,CATSEQDNEQFF,TGTGCCACCAGTGAACAAGACAATGAGCAGTTCTTC
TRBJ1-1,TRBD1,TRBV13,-,CASSLESSGGTEAFF,TGTGCCAGCAGCTTAGAGTCCTCAGGGGGCACTGAAGCTTTCTTT
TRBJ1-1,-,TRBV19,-,CASRGLNTEAFF,TGTGCCAGCAGAGGGTTAAACACTGAAGCTTTCTTT
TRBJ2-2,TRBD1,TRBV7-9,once,CASSPGTANTGELFF,TGTGCCAGCAGCCCGGGGACAGCGAACACCGGGGAGCTGTTTTTT
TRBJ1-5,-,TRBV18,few,CASSPLQGKDQPQHF,TGTGCCAGCTCACCACTTCAGGGAAAGGATCAGCCCCAGCATTTT
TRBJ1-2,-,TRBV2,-,CASKAGLVYGYTF,TGTGCCAGCAAAGCAGGGCTAGTCTATGGCTACACCTTC
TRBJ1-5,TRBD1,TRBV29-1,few,CSTGTGGNQPQHF,TGCAGCACCGGGACAGGGGGTAATCAGCCCCAGCATTTT
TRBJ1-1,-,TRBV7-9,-,CASSLEMVRLGRWNTEAFF,TGTGCCAGCAGCTTAGAGATGGTAAGGTTAGGACGGTGGAACACTGAAGCTTTCTTT
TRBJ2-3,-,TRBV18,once,CASSPLQGPDTQYF,TGTGCCAGCTCACCCCTGCAGGGGCCAGATACGCAGTATTTT
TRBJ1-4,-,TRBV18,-,CASSQTGRDEKLFF,TGTGCCAGCTCACAAACAGGGAGGGATGAAAAACTGTTTTTT
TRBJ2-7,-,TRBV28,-,CASSRDGNSYEQYF,TGTGCCAGCAGCCGGGACGGAAACTCCTACGAGCAGTACTTC
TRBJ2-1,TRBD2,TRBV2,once,CASSGLAGYNEQFF,TGTGCCAGCAGTGGGCTAGCGGGATACAATGAGCAGTTCTTC
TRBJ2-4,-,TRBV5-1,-,CASSLTPVAKNIQYF,TGCGCCAGCAGCTTGACGCCCGTAGCCAAAAACATTCAGTACTTC
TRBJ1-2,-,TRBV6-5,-,CASSYDRHGYTF,TGTGCCAGCAGTTACGACAGACATGGCTACACCTTC
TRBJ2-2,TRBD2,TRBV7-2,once,CASRRPGLAGVGELFF,TGTGCCAGCAGGAGACCGGGACTAGCGGGAGTCGGGGAGCTGTTTTTT
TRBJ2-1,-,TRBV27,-,CASSLRQAYTSSYNEQFF,TGTGCCAGCAGTTTACGGCAGGCTTACACTTCCTCCTACAATGAGCAGTTCTTC
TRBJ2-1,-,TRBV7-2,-,CASSRGLRQFF,TGTGCCAGCAGCCGGGGACTCCGGCAGTTCTTC
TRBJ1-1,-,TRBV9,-,CASSVEATLGTEAFF,TGTGCCAGCAGCGTTGAGGCGACCTTGGGGACTGAAGCTTTCTTT
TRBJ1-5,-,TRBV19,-,CASSREQAYQPQHF,TGTGCCAGTAGTAGAGAGCAGGCCTATCAGCCCCAGCATTTT
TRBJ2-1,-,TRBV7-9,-,CASSRLPAGFNEQFF,TGTGCCAGCAGCCGACTCCCGGCGGGGTTCAATGAGCAGTTCTTC
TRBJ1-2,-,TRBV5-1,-,CASSLATAGDGYTF,TGCGCCAGCAGCTTGGCCACGGCAGGGGATGGCTACACCTTC
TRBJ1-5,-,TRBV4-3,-,CASSQDLPANQPQHF,TGCGCCAGCAGCCAAGATTTACCGGCTAATCAGCCCCAGCATTTT
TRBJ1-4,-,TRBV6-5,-,CASRQSRVTNEKLFF,TGTGCCAGCAGGCAATCCAGGGTAACTAATGAAAAACTGTTTTTT
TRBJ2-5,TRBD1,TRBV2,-,CASSDPGQGVETQYF,TGTGCCAGCAGCGATCCGGGACAGGGTGTGGAGACCCAGTACTTC
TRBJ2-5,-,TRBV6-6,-,CASKVWGFGETQYF,TGTGCCAGCAAGGTCTGGGGGTTCGGAGAGACCCAGTACTTC
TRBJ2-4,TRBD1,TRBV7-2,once,CASSFAGQGAVAKNIQYF,TGTGCCAGCAGCTTCGCCGGACAGGGAGCCGTGGCCAAAAACATTCAGTACTTC
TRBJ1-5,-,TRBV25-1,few,CASSTGDIDQPQHF,TGTGCCAGCAGTACCGGGGACATTGATCAGCCCCAGCATTTT
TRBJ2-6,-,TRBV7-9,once,CASSWTVDPGANVLTF,TGTGCCAGCAGCTGGACAGTGGACCCTGGGGCCAACGTCCTGACTTTC